One T cell receptor (beta chain) is described in this entry. This specimen comes from a study of blood T cell repertoires in COVID-19. Study-level information: Samples came from the United States, Italy and Spain, spanning acute and convalescent COVID-19. Sample material is recorded as cDNA or gDNA derived from T cells, B-cell-depleted T cells, or PBMCs.

With V trimmed by 2 bases and J by 3 bases, 11 bases remained unmatched. The CDR3 runs 18 residues. Germline CDR1 reads LGHNT; CDR2 reads FRNRAP. As originally analysed: Estimation of nucleated cell counts relied on the amplification of reference gene primers. Sequencing was performed with immunoSEQ multiplex PCR; in TCRdb, only in-frame clones are kept and a portion is missing. V, J and clone size reflect that table, while D and trimming were determined from the DNA. The sample yields around 220,000 clones, about 88% seen once. Sample: peripheral blood. The chain uses TRBV12-5 and TRBJ2-2; 8 nucleotides line up with TRBD1. The TCR originated in a woman between 45 and 65 years old with COVID-19, enrolled during active disease. DNA for the CDR3: TGTGCTAGTGGTTTGCCTCAACAGGGGGTGATGGACACCGGGGAGCTGTTTTTT. Protein: CASGLPQQGVMDTGELFF.